These T cell receptor beta chains were read from a single sample in a study of response to subunit inactivated influenza vaccine. Each CDR3 protein gets one entry after TCRdb re-called the RT-PCR reads with MiXCR. The data hold more than 450,000 distinct CDR3 sequences, with roughly 10% observed a single time. Another study also made use of these data, one on T cells expressing NK-cell markers.

The sample was PBMCs from blood, taken on the day of vaccination. The source of these receptors is a man aged 45-60 years who received an inactivated influenza vaccine. Each CDR3 is given with its conserved first and last residue. Each record gives: J gene, V gene, D gene, clone size, CDR3 protein, CDR3 DNA. The D gene is left open where the match is weak. Some rows mark clone size as missing; the rest say once, few, many or name a class of expanded clone.

TRBJ2-2,TRBV24-1,.,once,CATSEGPGPANTGELFF,TGTGCCACCAGTGAAGGACCGGGACCTGCGAACACCGGGGAGCTGTTTTTT
TRBJ2-7,TRBV10-1,.,few,CANPPPSGVDEQYF,TGCGCCAATCCCCCTCCCTCAGGGGTAGACGAGCAGTACTTC
TRBJ2-2,TRBV3-1,TRBD1,few,CASTGGTGGSGELFF,TGTGCCAGCACCGGCGGGACAGGGGGTTCCGGGGAGCTGTTTTTT
TRBJ2-5,TRBV29-1,.,.,CSVGRSTETQYF,TGCAGCGTTGGACGGTCCACTGAGACCCAGTACTTC
TRBJ1-4,TRBV12-3/TRBV12-4,.,few,CASSLTNEKLFF,TGTGCCAGCAGTTTAACTAATGAAAAACTGTTTTTT
TRBJ1-2,TRBV24-1,TRBD1,few,CATSPAGQGAGSYGYTF,TGTGCCACCAGTCCTGCGGGACAGGGGGCCGGGAGCTATGGCTACACCTTC
TRBJ1-1,TRBV12-3/TRBV12-4,TRBD1,.,CASRPTGGWEAFF,TGTGCCAGCAGACCTACAGGGGGCTGGGAAGCTTTCTTT
TRBJ2-3,TRBV7-2,TRBD2,.,CASSFHGGALTDTQYF,TGTGCCAGCAGCTTCCACGGGGGGGCGCTTACAGATACGCAGTATTTT
TRBJ2-3,TRBV5-4,TRBD2,few,CASSPSGRGSDTQYF,TGTGCCAGCAGCCCTAGCGGGAGGGGGTCAGATACGCAGTATTTT
TRBJ2-2,TRBV25-1,TRBD1,.,CASSFSRQGRHTGELFF,TGTGCCAGCAGTTTTAGCAGACAGGGGAGGCACACCGGGGAGCTGTTTTTT
TRBJ2-2,TRBV4-3,.,few,CASSPGGRGVTGELFF,TGCGCCAGCAGCCCGGGGGGCAGGGGTGTCACCGGGGAGCTGTTTTTT
TRBJ2-1,TRBV19,.,few,CASSTFMDEQFF,TGTGCCAGTAGTACTTTTATGGATGAGCAGTTCTTC
TRBJ2-1,TRBV7-2,TRBD2,few,CASNRRPGGINEQFF,TGTGCCAGCAACCGAAGACCGGGAGGAATAAATGAGCAGTTCTTC
TRBJ2-2,TRBV6-5,.,.,CASSYSNFRGARTGELFF,TGTGCCAGCAGTTACTCGAATTTTAGGGGGGCGAGGACCGGGGAGCTGTTTTTT